This T cell receptor beta chain appears in the sequencing data of a study of cytomegalovirus exposure and HLA in healthy donors. Overall study context: T cells numbering about 179 million yielded more than 95 million unique TCR beta sequences in an earlier analysis.

Amplification used 60 Vbeta primers and 13 Jbeta primers. Measured with immunoSEQ multiplex PCR; TCRdb has only the in-frame clones, and not every one. The sample lists about 190,000 clones; 78% were seen once. General study results and limits: Generally TCR sequences proved uncommon, though certain public TCRs appeared in numerous donors. Presence/absence analysis assumed near-uniform sequencing depth across donors. Reports indicated that the classifier achieved high specificity and sensitivity in diagnosing cytomegalovirus status.

V lost 7 bases and J lost 1, with 16 bases in between. Germline assignment: CDR1 SQVTM and CDR2 ANQGSEA. The CDR3 is 14 residues long. A remark on this clone: Its specificity is not known.

This rearrangement joins TRBV29-1 to TRBJ1-1, with TRBD1 as a possible D gene (5 bases). The sequencing input was PBMCs. This receptor was identified in a woman in her twenties or thirties in good health and CMV-seropositive. CDR3 amino acids: CSAGPGAGNTEAFF. Here the CDR3 DNA reads TGCAGCGCGGGGCCAGGAGCGGGGAACACTGAAGCTTTCTTT.